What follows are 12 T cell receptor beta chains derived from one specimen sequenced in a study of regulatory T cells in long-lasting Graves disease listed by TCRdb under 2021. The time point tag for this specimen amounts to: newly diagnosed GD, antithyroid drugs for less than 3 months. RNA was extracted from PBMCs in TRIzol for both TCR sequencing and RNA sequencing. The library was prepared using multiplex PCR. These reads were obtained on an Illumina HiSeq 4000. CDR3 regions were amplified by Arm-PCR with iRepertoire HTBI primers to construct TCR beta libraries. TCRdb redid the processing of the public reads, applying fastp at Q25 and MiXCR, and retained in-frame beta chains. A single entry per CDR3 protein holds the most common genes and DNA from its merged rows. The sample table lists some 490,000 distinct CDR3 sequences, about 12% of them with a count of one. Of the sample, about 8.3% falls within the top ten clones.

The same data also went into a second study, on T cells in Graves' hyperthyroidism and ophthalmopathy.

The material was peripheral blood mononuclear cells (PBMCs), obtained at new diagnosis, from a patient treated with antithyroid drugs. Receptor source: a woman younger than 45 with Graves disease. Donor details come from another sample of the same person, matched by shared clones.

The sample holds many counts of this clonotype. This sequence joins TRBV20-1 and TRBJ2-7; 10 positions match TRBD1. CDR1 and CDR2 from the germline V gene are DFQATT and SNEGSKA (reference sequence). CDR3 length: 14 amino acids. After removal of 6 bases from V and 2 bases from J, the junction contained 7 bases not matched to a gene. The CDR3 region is CSAIRQGAPYEQYF. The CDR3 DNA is TGCAGTGCAATAAGACAGGGGGCACCCTACGAGCAGTACTTC.

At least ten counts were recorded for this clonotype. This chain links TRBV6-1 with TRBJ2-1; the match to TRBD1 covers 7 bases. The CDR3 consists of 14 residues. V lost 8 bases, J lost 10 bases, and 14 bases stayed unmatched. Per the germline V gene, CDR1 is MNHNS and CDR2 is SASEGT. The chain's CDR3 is CASLRDSPQGEQFF. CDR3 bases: TGTGCCAGCCTCCGGGACAGTCCCCAGGGAGAGCAGTTCTTC.

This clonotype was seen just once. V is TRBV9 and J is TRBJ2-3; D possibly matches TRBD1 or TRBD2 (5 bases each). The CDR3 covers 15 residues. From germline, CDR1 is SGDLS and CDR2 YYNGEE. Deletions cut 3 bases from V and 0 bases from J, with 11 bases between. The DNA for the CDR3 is TGTGCCAGCAGCGCCCGGGACGGAAGCACAGATACGCAGTATTTT. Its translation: CASSARDGSTDTQYF.

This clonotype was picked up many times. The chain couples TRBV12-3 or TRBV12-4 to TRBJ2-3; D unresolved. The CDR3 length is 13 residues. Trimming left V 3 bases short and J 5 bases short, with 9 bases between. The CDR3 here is CASSFYTGDTQYF. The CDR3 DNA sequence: TGTGCCAGCAGTTTTTATACGGGAGATACGCAGTATTTT.

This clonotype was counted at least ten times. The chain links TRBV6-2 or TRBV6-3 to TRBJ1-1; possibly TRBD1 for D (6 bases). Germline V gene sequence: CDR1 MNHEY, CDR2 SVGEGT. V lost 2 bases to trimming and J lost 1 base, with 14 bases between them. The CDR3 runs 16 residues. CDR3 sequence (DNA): TGTGCCAGCAGTTACGCGTTAACAGGGCGGAACACTGAAGCTTTCTTT. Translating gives CASSYALTGRNTEAFF.

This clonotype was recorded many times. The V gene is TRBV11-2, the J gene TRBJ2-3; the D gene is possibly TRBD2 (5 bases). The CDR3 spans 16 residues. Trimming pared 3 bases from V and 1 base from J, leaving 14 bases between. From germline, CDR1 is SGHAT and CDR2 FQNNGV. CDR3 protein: CASSLRASLGTDTQYF. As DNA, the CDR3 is TGTGCCAGCAGCTTGCGGGCTAGTCTTGGCACAGATACGCAGTATTTT.

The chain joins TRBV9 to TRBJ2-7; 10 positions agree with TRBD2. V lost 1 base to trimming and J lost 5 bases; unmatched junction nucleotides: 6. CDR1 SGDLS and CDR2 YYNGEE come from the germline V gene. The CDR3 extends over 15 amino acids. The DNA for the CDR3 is TGTGCCAGCAGCGTAACCGGGACTAGCGAGCACGAGCAGTACTTC. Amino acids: CASSVTGTSEHEQYF.

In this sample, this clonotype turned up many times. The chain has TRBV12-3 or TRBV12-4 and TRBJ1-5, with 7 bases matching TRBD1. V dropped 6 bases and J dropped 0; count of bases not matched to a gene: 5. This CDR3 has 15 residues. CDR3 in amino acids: CASRKQGFSNQPQHF. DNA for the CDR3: TGTGCCAGCAGGAAACAGGGGTTTAGCAATCAGCCCCAGCATTTT.

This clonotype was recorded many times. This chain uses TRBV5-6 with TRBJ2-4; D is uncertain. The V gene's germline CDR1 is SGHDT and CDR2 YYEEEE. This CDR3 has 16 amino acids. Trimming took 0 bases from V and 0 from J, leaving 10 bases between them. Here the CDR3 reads CASSLAPGLAKNIQYF. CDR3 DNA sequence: TGTGCCAGCAGCTTGGCTCCGGGTTTAGCCAAAAACATTCAGTACTTC.

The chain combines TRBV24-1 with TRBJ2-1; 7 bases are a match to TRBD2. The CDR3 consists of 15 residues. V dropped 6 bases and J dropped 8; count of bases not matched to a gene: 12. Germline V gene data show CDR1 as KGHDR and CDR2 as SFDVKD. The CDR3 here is CATSLPGLAGDEQFF. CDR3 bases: TGTGCCACCAGTTTACCGGGACTGGCGGGGGATGAGCAGTTCTTC.

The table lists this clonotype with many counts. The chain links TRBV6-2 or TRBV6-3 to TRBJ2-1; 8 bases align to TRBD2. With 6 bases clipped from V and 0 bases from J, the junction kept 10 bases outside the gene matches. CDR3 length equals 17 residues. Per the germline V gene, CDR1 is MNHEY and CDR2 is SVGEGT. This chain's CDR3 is CASSILAGTSSYNEQFF. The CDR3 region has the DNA TGTGCCAGCAGCATATTAGCGGGGACGAGCTCCTACAATGAGCAGTTCTTC.

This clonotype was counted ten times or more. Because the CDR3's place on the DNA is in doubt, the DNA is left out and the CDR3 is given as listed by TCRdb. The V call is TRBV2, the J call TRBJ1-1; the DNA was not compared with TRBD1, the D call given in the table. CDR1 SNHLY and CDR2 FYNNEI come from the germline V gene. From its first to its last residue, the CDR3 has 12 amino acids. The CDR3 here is CASSSSRDEAFF.